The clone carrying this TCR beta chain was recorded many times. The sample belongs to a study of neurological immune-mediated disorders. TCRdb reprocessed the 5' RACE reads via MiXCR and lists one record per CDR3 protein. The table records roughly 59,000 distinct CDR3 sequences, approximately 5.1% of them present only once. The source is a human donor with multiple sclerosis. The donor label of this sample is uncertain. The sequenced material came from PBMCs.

Here the CDR3 DNA reads TGTGCCAGCAGCCTCGGAGGCCGGAGGGGCTACACCTTC. Its translation: CASSLGGRRGYTF. The gene calls are TRBV7-9 and TRBJ1-2, with D uncertain. CDR3 length: 13 residues. Germline CDR1 SEHNR, CDR2 FQNEAQ (reference sequence). The V gene lost 5 bases and the J gene lost 8 bases, with 15 bases spanning the gap.